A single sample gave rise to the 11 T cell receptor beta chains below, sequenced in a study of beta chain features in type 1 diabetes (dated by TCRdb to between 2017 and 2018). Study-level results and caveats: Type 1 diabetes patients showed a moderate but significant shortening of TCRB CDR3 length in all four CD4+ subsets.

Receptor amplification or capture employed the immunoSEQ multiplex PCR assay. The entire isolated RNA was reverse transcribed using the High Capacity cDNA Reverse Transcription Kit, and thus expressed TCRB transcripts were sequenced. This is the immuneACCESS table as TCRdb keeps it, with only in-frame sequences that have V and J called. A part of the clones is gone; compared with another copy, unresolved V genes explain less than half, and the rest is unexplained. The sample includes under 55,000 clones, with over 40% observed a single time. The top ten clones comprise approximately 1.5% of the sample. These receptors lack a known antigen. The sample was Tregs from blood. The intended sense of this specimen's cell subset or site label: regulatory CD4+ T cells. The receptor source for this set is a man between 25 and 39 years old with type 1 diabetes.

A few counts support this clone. CDR3 region: CSGGSGTGNEQFF. The CDR3 bases are TGCAGCGGTGGTAGCGGGACGGGGAATGAGCAGTTCTTC. The chain carries TRBV29-1 and TRBJ2-1; 8 nucleotides align to TRBD2. With 7 bases clipped from V and 7 bases from J, the junction kept 9 bases outside the gene matches. The CDR3 runs 13 residues. In germline, CDR1 is SQVTM, CDR2 ANQGSEA.

The CDR3 bases are TGTGCCAGCTCACCTATCCCGGGAGGAGGGGATACGCAGTATTTT. This codes for CASSPIPGGGDTQYF. The chain carries TRBV18 and TRBJ2-3, with 7 bases lining up with TRBD2. This CDR3 spans 15 amino acids. Unmatched junction bases numbered 9, after V lost 3 bases and J lost 6 bases. The V gene's germline CDR1 is KGHSH and CDR2 LQKENI.

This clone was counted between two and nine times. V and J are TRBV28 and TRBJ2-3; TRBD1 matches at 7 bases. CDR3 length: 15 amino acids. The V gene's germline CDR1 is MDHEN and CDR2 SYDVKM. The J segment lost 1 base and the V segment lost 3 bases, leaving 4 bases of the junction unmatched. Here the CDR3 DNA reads TGTGCCAGCAGTTTGGTGCAGGGGGGCACAGATACGCAGTATTTT. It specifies CASSLVQGGTDTQYF.

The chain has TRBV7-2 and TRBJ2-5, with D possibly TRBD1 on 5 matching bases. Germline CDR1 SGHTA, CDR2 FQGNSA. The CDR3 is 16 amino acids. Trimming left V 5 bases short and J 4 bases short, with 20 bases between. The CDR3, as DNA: TGTGCCAGCAGCCAAGGGGTAGCAAGAAGGGCAGAGACCCAGTACTTC. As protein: CASSQGVARRAETQYF.

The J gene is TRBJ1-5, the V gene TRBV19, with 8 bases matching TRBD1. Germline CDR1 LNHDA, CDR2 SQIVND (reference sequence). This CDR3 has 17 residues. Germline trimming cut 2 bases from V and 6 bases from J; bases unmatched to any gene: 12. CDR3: CASSISDLGQGVQPQHF. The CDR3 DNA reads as TGTGCCAGTAGTATAAGCGACCTTGGACAGGGAGTTCAGCCCCAGCATTTT.

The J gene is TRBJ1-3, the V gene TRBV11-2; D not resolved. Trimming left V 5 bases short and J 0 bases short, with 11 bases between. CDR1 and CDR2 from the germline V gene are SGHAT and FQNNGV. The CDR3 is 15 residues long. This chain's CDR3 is CASSLLSSSGNTIYF. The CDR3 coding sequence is TGTGCCAGCAGCCTTTTATCGAGCTCTGGAAACACCATATATTTT.

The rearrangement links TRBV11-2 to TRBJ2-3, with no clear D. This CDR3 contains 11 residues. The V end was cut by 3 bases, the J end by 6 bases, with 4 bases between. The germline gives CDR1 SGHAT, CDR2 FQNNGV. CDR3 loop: CASSLEDTQYF. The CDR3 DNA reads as TGTGCCAGCAGCTTGGAGGATACGCAGTATTTT.

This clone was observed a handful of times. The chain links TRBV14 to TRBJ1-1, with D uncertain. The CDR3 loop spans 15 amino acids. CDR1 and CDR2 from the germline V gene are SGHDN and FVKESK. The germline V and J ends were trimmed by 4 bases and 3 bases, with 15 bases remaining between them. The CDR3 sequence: CASSPWEGRYTEAFF. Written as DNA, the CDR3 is TGTGCCAGCAGCCCTTGGGAGGGTCGGTACACTGAAGCTTTCTTT.

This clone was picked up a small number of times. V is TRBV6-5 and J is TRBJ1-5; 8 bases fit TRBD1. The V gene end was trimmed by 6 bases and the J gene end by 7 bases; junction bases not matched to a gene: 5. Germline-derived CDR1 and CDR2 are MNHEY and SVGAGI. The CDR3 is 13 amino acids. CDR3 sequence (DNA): TGTGCCAGCAGCGGACAGGGAGGCCAGCCCCAGCATTTT. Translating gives CASSGQGGQPQHF.

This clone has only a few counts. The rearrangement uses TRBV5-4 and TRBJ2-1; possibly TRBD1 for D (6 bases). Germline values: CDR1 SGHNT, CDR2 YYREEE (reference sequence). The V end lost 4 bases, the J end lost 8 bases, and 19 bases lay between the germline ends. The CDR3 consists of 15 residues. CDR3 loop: CASSPPAGASYEQFF. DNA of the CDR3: TGTGCCAGCAGCCCACCAGCAGGGGCTAGCTATGAGCAGTTCTTC.

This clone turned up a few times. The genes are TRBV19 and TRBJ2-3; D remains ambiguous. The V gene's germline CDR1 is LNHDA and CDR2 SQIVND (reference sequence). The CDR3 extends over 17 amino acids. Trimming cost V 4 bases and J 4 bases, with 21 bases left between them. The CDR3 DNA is TGTGCCAGTAGTAGGGCATCACCACACCTCAAGGCAGATACGCAGTATTTT. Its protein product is CASSRASPHLKADTQYF.